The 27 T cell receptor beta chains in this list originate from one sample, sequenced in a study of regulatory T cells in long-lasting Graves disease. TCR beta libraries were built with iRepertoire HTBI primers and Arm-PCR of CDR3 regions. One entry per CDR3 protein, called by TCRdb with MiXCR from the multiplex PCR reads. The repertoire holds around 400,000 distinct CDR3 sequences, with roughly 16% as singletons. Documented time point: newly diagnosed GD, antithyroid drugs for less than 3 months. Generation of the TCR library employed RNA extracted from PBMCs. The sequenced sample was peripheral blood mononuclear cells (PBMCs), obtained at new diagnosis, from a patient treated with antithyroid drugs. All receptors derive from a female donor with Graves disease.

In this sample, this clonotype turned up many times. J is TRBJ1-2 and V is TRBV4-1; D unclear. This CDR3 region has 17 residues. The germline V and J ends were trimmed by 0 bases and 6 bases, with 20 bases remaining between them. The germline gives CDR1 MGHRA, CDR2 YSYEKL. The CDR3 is CASSQEMGRVREDGYTF. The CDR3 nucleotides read TGCGCCAGCAGCCAAGAGATGGGAAGGGTTCGCGAGGATGGCTACACCTTC.

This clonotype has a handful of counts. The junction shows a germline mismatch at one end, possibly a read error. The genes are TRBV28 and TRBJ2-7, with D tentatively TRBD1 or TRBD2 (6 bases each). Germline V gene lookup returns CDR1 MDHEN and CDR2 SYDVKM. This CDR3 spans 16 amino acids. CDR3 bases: TGTGCCAGCAGCCCGACCGGGCGGGACATCTCCTACGAGCAGCACTTC. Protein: CASSPTGRDISYEQHF.

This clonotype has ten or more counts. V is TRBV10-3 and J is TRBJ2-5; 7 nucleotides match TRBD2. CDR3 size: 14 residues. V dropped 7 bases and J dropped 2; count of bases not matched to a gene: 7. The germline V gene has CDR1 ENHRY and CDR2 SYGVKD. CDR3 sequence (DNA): TGTGCCATCAAATCCAGCGGGGAACAAGAGACCCAGTACTTC. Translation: CAIKSSGEQETQYF.

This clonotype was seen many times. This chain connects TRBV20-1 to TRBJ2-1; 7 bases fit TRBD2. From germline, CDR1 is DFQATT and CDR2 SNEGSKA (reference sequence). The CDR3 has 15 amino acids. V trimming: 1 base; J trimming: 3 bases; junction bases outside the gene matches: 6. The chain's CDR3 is CSARALAGDYNEQFF. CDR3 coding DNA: TGCAGTGCTAGAGCACTGGCGGGAGACTACAATGAGCAGTTCTTC.

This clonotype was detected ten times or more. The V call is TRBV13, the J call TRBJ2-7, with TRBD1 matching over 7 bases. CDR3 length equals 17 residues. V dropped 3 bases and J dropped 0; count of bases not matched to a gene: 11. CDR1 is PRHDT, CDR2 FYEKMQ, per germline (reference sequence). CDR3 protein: CASSLGIGTASSYEQYF. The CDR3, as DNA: TGTGCCAGCAGCTTGGGGATAGGGACAGCTAGCTCCTACGAGCAGTACTTC.

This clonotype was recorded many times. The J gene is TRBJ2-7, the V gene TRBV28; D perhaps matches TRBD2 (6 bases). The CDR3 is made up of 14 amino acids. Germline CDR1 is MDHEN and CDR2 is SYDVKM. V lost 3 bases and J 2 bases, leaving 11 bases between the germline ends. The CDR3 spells CASSLSGLTYEQYF. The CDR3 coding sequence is TGTGCCAGCAGTTTGTCAGGACTAACCTACGAGCAGTACTTC.

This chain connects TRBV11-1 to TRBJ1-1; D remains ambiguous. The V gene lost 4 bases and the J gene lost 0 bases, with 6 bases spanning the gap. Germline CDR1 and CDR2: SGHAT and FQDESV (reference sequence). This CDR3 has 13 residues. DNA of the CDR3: TGTGCCAGCAGCTACTTACTGAACACTGAAGCTTTCTTT. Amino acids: CASSYLLNTEAFF.

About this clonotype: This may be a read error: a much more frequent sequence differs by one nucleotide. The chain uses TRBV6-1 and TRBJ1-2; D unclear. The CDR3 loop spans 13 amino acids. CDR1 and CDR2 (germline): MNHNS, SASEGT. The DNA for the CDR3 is TGTACCAGCGGAACCGGGATCTACTATGGCTACACCTTC. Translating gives CTSGTGIYYGYTF.

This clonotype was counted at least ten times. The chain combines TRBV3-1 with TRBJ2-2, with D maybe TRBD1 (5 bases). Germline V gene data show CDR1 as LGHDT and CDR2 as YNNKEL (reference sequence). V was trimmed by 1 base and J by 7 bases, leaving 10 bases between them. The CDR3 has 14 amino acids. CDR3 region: CASSQVGRGGELFF. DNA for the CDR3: TGTGCCAGCAGCCAAGTGGGGCGCGGCGGGGAGCTGTTTTTT.

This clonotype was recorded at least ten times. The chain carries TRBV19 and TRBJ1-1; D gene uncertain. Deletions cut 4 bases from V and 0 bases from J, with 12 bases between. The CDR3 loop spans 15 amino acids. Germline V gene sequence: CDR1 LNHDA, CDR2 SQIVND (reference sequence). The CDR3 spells CASSKYYGLNTEAFF. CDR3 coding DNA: TGTGCCAGTAGTAAATACTATGGCTTGAACACTGAAGCTTTCTTT.

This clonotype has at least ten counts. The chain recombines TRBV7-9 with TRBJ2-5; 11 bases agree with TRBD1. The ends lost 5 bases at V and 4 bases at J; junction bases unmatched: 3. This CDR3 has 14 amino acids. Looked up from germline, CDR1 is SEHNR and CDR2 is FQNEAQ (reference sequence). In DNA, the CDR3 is TGTGCCAGCAGCGGAGGACAGGGGGCAGAGACCCAGTACTTC. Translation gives CASSGGQGAETQYF. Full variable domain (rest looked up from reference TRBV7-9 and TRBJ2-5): DTGVSQNPRHKITKRGQNVTFRCDPISEHNRLYWYRQTLGQGPEFLTYFQNEAQLEKSRLLSDRFSAERPKGSFSTLEIQRTEQGDSAMYLCASSGGQGAETQYFGPGTRLLVL.

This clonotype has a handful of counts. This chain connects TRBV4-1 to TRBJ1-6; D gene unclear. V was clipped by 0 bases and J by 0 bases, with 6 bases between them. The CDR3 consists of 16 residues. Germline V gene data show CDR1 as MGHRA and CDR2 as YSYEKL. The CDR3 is CASSQDPNSYNSPLHF. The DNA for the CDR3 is TGCGCCAGCAGCCAAGATCCGAACTCCTATAATTCACCCCTCCACTTT.

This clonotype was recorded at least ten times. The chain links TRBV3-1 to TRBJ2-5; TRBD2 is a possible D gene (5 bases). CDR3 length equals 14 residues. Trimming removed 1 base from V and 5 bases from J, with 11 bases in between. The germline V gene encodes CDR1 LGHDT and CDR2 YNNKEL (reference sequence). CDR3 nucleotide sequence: TGTGCCAGCAGCCAAGGGACTTTTTCGGAGACCCAGTACTTC. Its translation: CASSQGTFSETQYF.

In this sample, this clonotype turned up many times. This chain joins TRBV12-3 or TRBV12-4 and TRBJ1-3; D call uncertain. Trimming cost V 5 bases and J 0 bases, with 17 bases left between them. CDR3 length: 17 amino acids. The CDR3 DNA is TGTGCCAGCAGTCCTCTCGTTGGCATCAGCTCTGGAAACACCATATATTTT. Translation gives CASSPLVGISSGNTIYF.

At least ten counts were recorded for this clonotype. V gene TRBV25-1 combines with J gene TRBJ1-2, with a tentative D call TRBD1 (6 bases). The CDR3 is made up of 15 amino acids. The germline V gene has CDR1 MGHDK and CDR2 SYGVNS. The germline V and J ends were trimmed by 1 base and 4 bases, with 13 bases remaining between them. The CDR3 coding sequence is TGTGCCAGCAGTGAATCCGACAGGATAACCTATGGCTACACCTTC. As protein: CASSESDRITYGYTF.

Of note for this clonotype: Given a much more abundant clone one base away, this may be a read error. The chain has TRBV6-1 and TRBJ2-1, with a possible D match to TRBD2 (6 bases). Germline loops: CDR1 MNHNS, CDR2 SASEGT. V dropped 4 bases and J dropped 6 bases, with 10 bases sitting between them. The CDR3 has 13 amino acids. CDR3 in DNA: TGTGCCAGCAGTGCCGGACTATTCAATGAGCAGTTCTTC. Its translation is CASSAGLFNEQFF.

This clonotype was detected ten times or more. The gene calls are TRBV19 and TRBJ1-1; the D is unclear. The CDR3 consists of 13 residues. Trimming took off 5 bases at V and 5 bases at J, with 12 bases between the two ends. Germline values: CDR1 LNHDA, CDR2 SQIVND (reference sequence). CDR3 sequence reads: CASSGQQITEAFF. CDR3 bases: TGTGCCAGTAGTGGCCAGCAGATTACTGAAGCTTTCTTT.

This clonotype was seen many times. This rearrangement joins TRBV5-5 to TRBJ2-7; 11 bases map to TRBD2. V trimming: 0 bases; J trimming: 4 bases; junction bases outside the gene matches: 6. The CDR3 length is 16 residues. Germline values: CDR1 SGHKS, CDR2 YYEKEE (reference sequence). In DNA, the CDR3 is TGTGCCAGCAGCTTGGAGGCTAGCGGGAGGTCGTACGAGCAGTACTTC. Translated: CASSLEASGRSYEQYF.

CDR3 region: CATQRDHPGQGASQPQHF. For the CDR3, the DNA is TGTGCCACCCAACGAGACCATCCGGGACAGGGGGCATCCCAGCCCCAGCATTTT. The V gene is TRBV19, the J gene TRBJ1-5; 12 nucleotides align to TRBD1. CDR1 is LNHDA and CDR2 is SQIVND in the germline V gene (reference sequence). With 10 bases clipped from V and 7 bases from J, the junction kept 20 bases outside the gene matches. The CDR3 runs 18 residues.

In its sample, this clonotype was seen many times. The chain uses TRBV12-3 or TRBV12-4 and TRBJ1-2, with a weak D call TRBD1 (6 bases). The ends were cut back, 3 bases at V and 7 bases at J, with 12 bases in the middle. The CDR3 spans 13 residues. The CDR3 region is CASSFPGEAGYTF. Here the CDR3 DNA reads TGTGCCAGCAGTTTTCCAGGGGAGGCTGGCTACACCTTC.

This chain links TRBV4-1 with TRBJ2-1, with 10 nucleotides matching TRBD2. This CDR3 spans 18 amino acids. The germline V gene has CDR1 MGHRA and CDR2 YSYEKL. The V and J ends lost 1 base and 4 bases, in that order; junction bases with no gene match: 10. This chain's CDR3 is CASSQVDLISGGYNEQFF. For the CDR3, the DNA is TGCGCCAGCAGCCAAGTTGATTTAATTAGCGGGGGGTACAATGAGCAGTTCTTC.

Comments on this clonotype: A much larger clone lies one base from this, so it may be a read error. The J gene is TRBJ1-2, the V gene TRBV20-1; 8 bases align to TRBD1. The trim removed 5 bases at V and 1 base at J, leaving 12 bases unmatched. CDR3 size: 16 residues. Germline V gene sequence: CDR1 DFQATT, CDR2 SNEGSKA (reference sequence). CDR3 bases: TGCAGTGCTCCAGGGGGCTCATATAACTTTAACTATGGCTACACCTTC. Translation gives CSAPGGSYNFNYGYTF.

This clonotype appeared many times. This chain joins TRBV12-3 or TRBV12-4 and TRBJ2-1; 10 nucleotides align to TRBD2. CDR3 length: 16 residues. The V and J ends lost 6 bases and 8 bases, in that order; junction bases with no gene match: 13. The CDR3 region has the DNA TGTGCCAGCAGCTTTCAAACTAGCGGGATGGACGATGAGCAGTTCTTC. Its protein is CASSFQTSGMDDEQFF.

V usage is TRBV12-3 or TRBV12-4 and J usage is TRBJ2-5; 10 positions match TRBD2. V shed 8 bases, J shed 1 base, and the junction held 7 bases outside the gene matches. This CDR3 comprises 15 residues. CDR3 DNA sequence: TGTGCCAGCTCGTCGACTAGCGGGTCCCAAGAGACCCAGTACTTC. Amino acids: CASSSTSGSQETQYF.

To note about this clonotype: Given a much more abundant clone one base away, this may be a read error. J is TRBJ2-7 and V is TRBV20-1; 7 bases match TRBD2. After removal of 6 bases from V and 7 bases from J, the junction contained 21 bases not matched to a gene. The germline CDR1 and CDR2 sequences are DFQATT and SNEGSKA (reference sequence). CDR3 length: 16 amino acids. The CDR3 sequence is CSARDRGLAGVREQYF. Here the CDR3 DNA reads TGCAGTGCCCGAGATAGGGGTCTTGCGGGAGTGCGGGAGCAGTACTTC.

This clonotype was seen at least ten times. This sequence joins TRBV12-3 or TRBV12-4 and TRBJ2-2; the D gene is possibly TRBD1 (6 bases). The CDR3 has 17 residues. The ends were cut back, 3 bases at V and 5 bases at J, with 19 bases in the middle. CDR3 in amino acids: CASSFERAGRGTGELFF. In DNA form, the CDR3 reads TGTGCCAGCAGTTTTGAAAGGGCGGGCAGGGGTACCGGGGAGCTGTTTTTT.

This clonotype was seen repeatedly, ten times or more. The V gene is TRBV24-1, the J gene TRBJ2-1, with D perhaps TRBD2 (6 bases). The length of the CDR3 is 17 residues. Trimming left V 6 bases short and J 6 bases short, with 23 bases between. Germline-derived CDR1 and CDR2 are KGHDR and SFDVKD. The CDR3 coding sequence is TGTGCCACCAGTCCACCAACAGACGCGGGGCGACGCAATGAGCAGTTCTTC. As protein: CATSPPTDAGRRNEQFF.